The 31 T cell receptor beta chains presented below share a single source sample, sequenced in a study of cytomegalovirus exposure and HLA in healthy donors (dated by TCRdb to about 2017). Library preparation was by the immunoSEQ multiplex PCR assay. For the multiplex PCR, a mixture combining 60 forward primers for TCR Vbeta segments and 13 reverse primers for TCR Jbeta segments was used. Drawn from immuneACCESS, this table holds only the in-frame rearrangements with V and J called that TCRdb kept. Clones are partly lost; checked studies trace under half to an unresolved V gene and leave the rest unexplained. The sample table lists roughly 190,000 clones, about three quarters of them with a count of one. Jointly, the top ten make up around 1% of the sample. The specimen was PBMCs. All receptors come from a woman aged 40 to 50 in good health and CMV-seronegative.

The rearrangement links TRBV7-2 to TRBJ2-5; D possibly corresponds to TRBD2 (5 bases). Germline CDR1 and CDR2: SGHTA and FQGNSA. Between the trimmed V and J ends, which lost 1 base and 5 bases, there was a span of 8 bases. The CDR3 is 13 amino acids. CDR3 amino acids: CASSLGELETQYF. CDR3 DNA: TGTGCCAGCAGCTTAGGGGAGTTGGAGACCCAGTACTTC.

V and J are TRBV11-2 and TRBJ1-5, with 7 bases fitting TRBD1. Germline V gene lookup returns CDR1 SGHAT and CDR2 FQNNGV. This CDR3 region has 16 residues. With 0 bases clipped from V and 4 bases from J, the junction kept 6 bases outside the gene matches. CDR3 DNA sequence: TGTGCCAGCAGCTTAGACCAGGGGGAAGGTAATCAGCCCCAGCATTTT. Translating gives CASSLDQGEGNQPQHF.

This clone has only one observation. The chain uses TRBV6-5 and TRBJ1-2; D perhaps matches TRBD1 (6 bases). Germline V gives CDR1 MNHEY, CDR2 SVGAGI. V was clipped by 5 bases and J by 0 bases, with 10 bases between them. The CDR3 extends over 14 amino acids. The CDR3: CASSPDRTNYGYTF. CDR3 DNA sequence: TGTGCCAGCAGTCCGGACAGAACTAACTATGGCTACACCTTC.

The V and J genes are TRBV30 and TRBJ1-1; 8 nucleotides line up with TRBD1. Germline values: CDR1 GTSNPN, CDR2 SVGIG (reference sequence). V dropped 1 base and J dropped 4; count of bases not matched to a gene: 8. The length of the CDR3 is 15 residues. The CDR3 DNA is TGTGCCTGGAGTGCTCCGACAGGGGTAGCCACTGAAGCTTTCTTT. It codes for CAWSAPTGVATEAFF.

The V call is TRBV6-5, the J call TRBJ2-7, with 12 bases fitting TRBD2. Germline V gives CDR1 MNHEY, CDR2 SVGAGI. This CDR3 is built from 13 residues. V lost 6 bases and J lost 5; bases outside the gene matches: 2. In DNA, the CDR3 is TGTGCCAGCAGGCGACTAGCGGGAGACGAGCAGTACGTC. It yields the protein CASRRLAGDEQYV.

V and J are TRBV6-1 and TRBJ2-7, with TRBD2 matching 13 bases. The CDR3 contains 15 residues. Trimming took 5 bases from V and 6 from J; bases not matched to a gene: 7. Germline loops: CDR1 MNHNS, CDR2 SASEGT. The CDR3 nucleotides read TGTGCCAGCAGTTTCCGGACTAGCGGGAGTCGCGAGCAGTACGTC. This sequence encodes CASSFRTSGSREQYV.

The rearrangement uses TRBV5-1 and TRBJ2-3; D is perhaps TRBD1 (5 bases). V gave up 4 bases and J gave up 2 bases, with 14 bases separating them. Germline values: CDR1 SGHRS, CDR2 YFSETQ. This CDR3 is built from 15 residues. DNA of the CDR3: TGCGCCAGCAGCATCGACAGTACCGACACAGATACGCAGTATTTT. Residues: CASSIDSTDTDTQYF.

V and J are TRBV4-1 and TRBJ1-1; no definite D call. The CDR3 has 14 residues. Germline lookup yields CDR1 MGHRA and CDR2 YSYEKL. With 0 bases removed from V and 4 bases from J, the gap between germline ends came to 9 bases. This CDR3 is CASSQDELSTEAFF. The CDR3 DNA reads TGCGCCAGCAGCCAAGATGAGCTAAGCACTGAAGCTTTCTTT.

This clone was seen more than once but under ten times. This chain joins TRBV10-3 and TRBJ2-3; 7 bases line up with TRBD2. Germline V gives CDR1 ENHRY, CDR2 SYGVKD. The J segment lost 5 bases and the V segment lost 0 bases, leaving 8 bases of the junction unmatched. CDR3 size: 16 residues. CDR3 in amino acids: CAISESGGGPLDTQYF. The CDR3 region has the DNA TGTGCCATCAGTGAGTCTGGGGGAGGGCCATTAGATACGCAGTATTTT.

The chain uses TRBV5-1 and TRBJ1-1; TRBD1 aligns across 7 bases. The germline V gene encodes CDR1 SGHRS and CDR2 YFSETQ. CDR3 length: 14 amino acids. Trimming cost V 7 bases and J 0 bases; bases outside gene matches: 6. The DNA of the CDR3 is TGCGCCAGCGCCTCCGGGACAGTGAACACTGAAGCTTTCTTT. As protein: CASASGTVNTEAFF.

The chain couples TRBV6-1 to TRBJ1-3; D might be TRBD1 (6 bases). The CDR3 totals 16 residues. The V gene lost 0 bases and the J gene lost 2 bases, with 11 bases spanning the gap. Germline V CDR1 and CDR2: MNHNS, SASEGT. CDR3 coding DNA: TGTGCCAGCAGTGAAGCTACGACAGGTACTGGAAACACCATATATTTT. This gives the protein CASSEATTGTGNTIYF.

The chain employs TRBV2 and TRBJ2-1, with D hard to call. The V end lost 10 bases, the J end lost 9 bases, and 4 bases lay between the germline ends. Germline assignment: CDR1 SNHLY and CDR2 FYNNEI. This CDR3 region has 8 residues. This chain's CDR3 is CATGEQFF. CDR3 DNA sequence: TGTGCCACGGGTGAGCAGTTCTTC.

The count of this clone is one. This sequence joins TRBV19 and TRBJ2-3; D might be TRBD1 (5 bases). Germline V gives CDR1 LNHDA, CDR2 SQIVND (reference sequence). The V gene lost 7 bases and the J gene lost 3 bases, with 14 bases spanning the gap. This CDR3 has 14 residues. CDR3 sequence (DNA): TGTGCCAGTACATATCCAGGGAAGACAGATACGCAGTATTTT. It translates to CASTYPGKTDTQYF. Complete variable domain (other parts from reference TRBV19 and TRBJ2-3): DGGITQSPKYLFRKEGQNVTLSCEQNLNHDAMYWYRQDPGQGLRLIYYSQIVNDFQKGDIAEGYSVSREKKESFPLTVTSAQKNPTAFYLCASTYPGKTDTQYFGPGTRLTVL.

The count of this clone is one. This sequence joins TRBV29-1 and TRBJ2-3; TRBD2 is a possible D gene (6 bases). The CDR3 runs to 15 residues. V was clipped by 4 bases and J by 4 bases, with 18 bases between them. Germline CDR1 SQVTM, CDR2 ANQGSEA. CDR3 in amino acids: CSVVGLLPSADTQYF. CDR3 coding DNA: TGCAGCGTTGTGGGCCTTCTCCCTAGCGCAGATACGCAGTATTTT.

The chain has TRBV5-4 and TRBJ1-2, with D perhaps matching TRBD1 (5 bases). Between the trimmed V and J ends, which lost 4 bases and 0 bases, there was a span of 16 bases. The CDR3 length is 16 residues. Germline values: CDR1 SGHNT, CDR2 YYREEE (reference sequence). The CDR3 bases are TGTGCCAGCAGCGCTGGGGGAGGGCCCCCTAACTATGGCTACACCTTC. It is translated as CASSAGGGPPNYGYTF.

The chain uses TRBV11-3 and TRBJ2-1; 15 nucleotides match TRBD2. Germline CDR1 and CDR2: SGHNT and YENEEA. This CDR3 region has 16 residues. J was trimmed by 5 bases and V by 5 bases; bases with no gene match: 4. The CDR3 protein is CASSVRTSGGDNEQFF. Written as DNA, the CDR3 is TGTGCCAGCAGCGTACGGACTAGCGGGGGGGACAATGAGCAGTTCTTC.

The rearrangement uses TRBV7-9 and TRBJ1-5; the D gene is possibly TRBD1 (5 bases). Germline V gene data show CDR1 as SEHNR and CDR2 as FQNEAQ (reference sequence). CDR3 length: 15 residues. V was pared by 5 bases and J by 4 bases, with 15 bases between. DNA for the CDR3: TGTGCCAGCAGCCCCCCCGGGGGGGGGAATCAGCCCCAGCATTTT. Amino acids: CASSPPGGGNQPQHF.

The chain couples TRBV15 to TRBJ2-7, with D tentatively TRBD2 (5 bases). The germline V gene encodes CDR1 LNHNV and CDR2 YYDKDF (reference sequence). CDR3 length: 15 residues. The V and J ends lost 0 bases and 4 bases respectively, with 13 bases between them. The CDR3 DNA is TGTGCCACCAGCAGAGATGGGAGTTCAGGTTACGAGCAGTACTTC. Translating it yields CATSRDGSSGYEQYF.

The rearrangement joins TRBV5-1 to TRBJ2-1; 9 bases fit TRBD1. V lost 4 bases and J lost 5; bases outside the gene matches: 7. The CDR3 consists of 15 residues. Germline V gene sequence: CDR1 SGHRS, CDR2 YFSETQ. As DNA, the CDR3 is TGCGCCAGCAGCCGGGGACAGGGAGGCCACAATGAGCAGTTCTTC. Translating gives CASSRGQGGHNEQFF.

The chain joins TRBV7-9 to TRBJ1-2; TRBD1 agrees at 11 bases. Unmatched junction bases numbered 3, after V lost 1 base and J lost 8 bases. CDR1 and CDR2 (germline): SEHNR, FQNEAQ (reference sequence). The CDR3 spans 14 residues. CDR3 residues: CASSLGTGGKGYTF. Here the CDR3 DNA reads TGTGCCAGCAGCTTAGGGACAGGGGGCAAGGGCTACACCTTC.

The chain is built from TRBV7-2 and TRBJ2-7; 11 bases map to TRBD2. The CDR3 covers 16 residues. CDR1 SGHTA and CDR2 FQGNSA come from the germline V gene. Trimming at V came to 3 bases and at J to 4 bases, leaving 8 bases not matched to a gene. CDR3 region: CASSFLAGGWEYEQYF. CDR3 DNA sequence: TGTGCCAGCAGCTTTTTAGCGGGGGGGTGGGAGTACGAGCAGTACTTC.

The CDR3 loop is CASSLLGQDYGYTF. CDR3 in DNA: TGTGCCAGCAGCTTACTCGGACAAGACTATGGCTACACCTTC. The chain combines TRBV11-3 with TRBJ1-2; possibly TRBD1 for D (5 bases). V was clipped by 2 bases and J by 3 bases, with 10 bases between them. Germline V gene sequence: CDR1 SGHNT, CDR2 YENEEA. CDR3 length equals 14 residues.

This chain connects TRBV19 to TRBJ1-1; no reliable D call. V dropped 4 bases and J dropped 3 bases, with 12 bases sitting between them. Germline values: CDR1 LNHDA, CDR2 SQIVND (reference sequence). This CDR3 has 14 residues. The CDR3 protein is CASSRRGEDTEAFF. CDR3 nucleotide sequence: TGTGCCAGTAGTAGGCGGGGAGAGGACACTGAAGCTTTCTTT.

The V call is TRBV7-6, the J call TRBJ1-1; 7 bases are a match to TRBD1. CDR3 length equals 15 residues. J lost 2 bases, V lost 0 bases, and 3 bases had no gene match. Germline V lookup: CDR1 SGHVS, CDR2 FNYEAQ. The CDR3 sequence is CASSLARTGNTEAFF. CDR3 DNA sequence: TGTGCCAGCAGCTTAGCCCGGACAGGTAACACTGAAGCTTTCTTT.

This clone was seen more than once but under ten times. This sequence joins TRBV9 and TRBJ2-2; 12 nucleotides line up with TRBD2. Germline CDR1 is SGDLS and CDR2 is YYNGEE. The CDR3 length is 17 residues. Trimming removed 1 base from V and 4 bases from J; junction bases left unmatched: 5. CDR3: CASSVSGTSGSTGELFF. The CDR3 DNA is TGTGCCAGCAGCGTATCCGGGACTAGCGGGTCCACCGGGGAGCTGTTTTTT.

There are a few counts of this clone. CDR3 bases: TGTGCCAGCTCACCCAAGACAGAACGCAATGAGCAGTTCTTC. As protein: CASSPKTERNEQFF. V usage is TRBV18 and J usage is TRBJ2-1, with D possibly matching TRBD1 (5 bases). V was cut by 3 bases and J by 6 bases, with 12 bases left in between. CDR1 and CDR2 from the germline V gene are KGHSH and LQKENI. This CDR3 is 14 amino acids long.

The chain carries TRBV2 and TRBJ1-5; TRBD1 agrees at 7 bases. J gave up 2 bases and V 5 bases, and 3 bases lay outside the gene matches. Germline CDR1 and CDR2: SNHLY and FYNNEI. The CDR3 is 14 residues long. Written as DNA, the CDR3 is TGTGCCAGCAGTCGACAGGGCGGCAATCAGCCCCAGCATTTT. It specifies CASSRQGGNQPQHF.

This clone was counted a few times. V is TRBV19 and J is TRBJ1-5; D is unclear. Trimming took 10 bases from V and 7 from J, leaving 11 bases between them. The length of the CDR3 is 11 residues. Germline assignment: CDR1 LNHDA and CDR2 SQIVND (reference sequence). As DNA, the CDR3 is TGTGCCACGGGGAATTTGCAGCCCCAGCATTTT. This gives the protein CATGNLQPQHF. Combining the CDR3 with reference TRBV19 and TRBJ1-5 gives the whole variable domain DGGITQSPKYLFRKEGQNVTLSCEQNLNHDAMYWYRQDPGQGLRLIYYSQIVNDFQKGDIAEGYSVSREKKESFPLTVTSAQKNPTAFYLCATGNLQPQHFGDGTRLSIL.

The rearrangement joins TRBV4-3 to TRBJ2-1; TRBD2 matches at 8 bases. V lost 0 bases, J lost 7 bases, and 11 bases stayed unmatched. The germline V gene encodes CDR1 LGHNA and CDR2 YSLEER. The CDR3 totals 17 residues. The CDR3 loop reads CASSQDAHGRAGNEQFF. CDR3 DNA: TGCGCCAGCAGCCAAGACGCCCACGGGAGGGCGGGTAATGAGCAGTTCTTC.

V usage is TRBV30 and J usage is TRBJ2-1; D is perhaps TRBD2 (5 bases). V was trimmed by 5 bases and J by 10 bases, leaving 12 bases between them. Germline V CDR1 and CDR2: GTSNPN, SVGIG (reference sequence). The length of the CDR3 is 11 residues. CDR3 sequence (DNA): TGTGCCTGGGACGCCCCGGGAGAGCAGTTCTTC. Translating it yields CAWDAPGEQFF.

The chain uses TRBV19 and TRBJ2-3; the match to TRBD1 covers 9 bases. This CDR3 contains 15 residues. Per germline, CDR1 LNHDA and CDR2 SQIVND (reference sequence). Trimming cost V 8 bases and J 4 bases; bases outside gene matches: 10. The CDR3 sequence: CASSRGTGIADTQYF. The CDR3, as DNA: TGTGCCAGTTCTAGAGGGACAGGGATCGCAGATACGCAGTATTTT.